These 2 T cell receptor beta chains share one sample of origin, sequenced in a study of T cell repertoires in cytomegalovirus infection. These receptors' targets are unknown. Via MiXCR, TCRdb re-called the reads, giving one row per CDR3 protein. The sample includes some 940,000 distinct CDR3 sequences, less than 35% of them seen just once. The source was cultured CD8+ T cells from PBMCs, collected from culture after CMV antigen stimulation. The receptors shown here come from a human donor in good health (CMV status not recorded). Some clones in this sample may be carry-over from other donors' samples.

This chain joins TRBV10-3 and TRBJ1-5, with 11 bases aligning to TRBD1. In germline, CDR1 is ENHRY, CDR2 SYGVKD. The CDR3 is 18 amino acids. The V segment lost 0 bases and the J segment 4 bases; nucleotides outside the gene matches: 8. The CDR3 loop reads CAISESLDRGRRNQPQHF. In DNA form, the CDR3 reads TGTGCCATCAGTGAGTCTTTGGACAGGGGGCGAAGAAATCAGCCCCAGCATTTT.

This chain uses TRBV6-2 or TRBV6-3 with TRBJ1-1, with 10 bases matching TRBD1. Germline CDR1 reads MNHEY; CDR2 reads SVGEGT. J gave up 6 bases and V 5 bases, and 6 bases lay outside the gene matches. The CDR3 runs 14 residues. CDR3 protein: CASSLTGGEAEAFF. The CDR3 DNA is TGTGCCAGCAGTCTGACAGGGGGCGAGGCTGAAGCTTTCTTT.